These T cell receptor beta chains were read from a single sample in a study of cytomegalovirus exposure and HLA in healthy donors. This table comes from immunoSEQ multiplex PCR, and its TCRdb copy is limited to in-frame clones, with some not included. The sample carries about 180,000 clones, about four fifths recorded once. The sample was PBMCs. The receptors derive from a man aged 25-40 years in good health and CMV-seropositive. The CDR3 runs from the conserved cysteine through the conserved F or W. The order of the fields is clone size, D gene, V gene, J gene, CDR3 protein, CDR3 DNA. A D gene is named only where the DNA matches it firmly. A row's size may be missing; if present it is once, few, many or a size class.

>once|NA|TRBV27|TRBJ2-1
CASWQAGGANNEQFF
TGTGCCAGCTGGCAAGCGGGCGGGGCGAACAATGAGCAGTTCTTC
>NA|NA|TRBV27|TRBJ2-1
CASEGGDEQFF
TGTGCCAGCGAGGGGGGGGATGAGCAGTTCTTC
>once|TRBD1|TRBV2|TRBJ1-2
CASSYRGNGYTF
TGTGCCAGCAGTTACAGGGGAAATGGCTACACCTTC
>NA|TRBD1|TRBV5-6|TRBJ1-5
CASSRTGDQPQHF
TGTGCCAGCAGCAGGACAGGAGATCAGCCCCAGCATTTT
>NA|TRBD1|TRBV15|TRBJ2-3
CATSIGTGGDKDTQYF
TGTGCCACCAGCATCGGGACAGGGGGCGATAAGGATACGCAGTATTTT
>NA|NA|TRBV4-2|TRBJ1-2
CASSHPRGTFNYGYTF
TGTGCCAGCAGCCACCCCCGGGGGACCTTTAACTATGGCTACACCTTC
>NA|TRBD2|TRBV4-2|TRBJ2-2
CASSQTSGLSNTGELFF
TGTGCCAGCAGCCAGACTAGCGGCTTATCGAACACCGGGGAGCTGTTTTTT
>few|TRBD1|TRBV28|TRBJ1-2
CASSPTGYPYGYTF
TGTGCCAGCAGTCCGACAGGGTATCCCTATGGCTACACCTTC
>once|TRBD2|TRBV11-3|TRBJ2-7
CASSLDPSGVYEQYF
TGTGCCAGCAGCTTAGATCCCAGCGGGGTCTACGAGCAGTACTTC
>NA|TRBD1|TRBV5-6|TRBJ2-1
CASSSDTGTVYNEQFF
TGTGCCAGCAGCTCAGACACCGGGACAGTCTACAATGAGCAGTTCTTC
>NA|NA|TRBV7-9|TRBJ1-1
CASSPYEGHTEAFF
TGTGCCAGCAGCCCCTACGAGGGTCACACTGAAGCTTTCTTT
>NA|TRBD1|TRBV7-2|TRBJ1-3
CASSLGITGGGNTIYF
TGTGCCAGCAGCTTAGGTATTACAGGGGGCGGAAACACCATATATTTT
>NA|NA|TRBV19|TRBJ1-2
CASSDRGYGYTF
TGTGCCAGTAGCGATCGGGGATATGGCTACACCTTC
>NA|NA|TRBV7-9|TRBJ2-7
CASSLDGTKSGEQYF
TGTGCCAGCAGCTTAGACGGGACAAAGTCAGGCGAGCAGTACTTC
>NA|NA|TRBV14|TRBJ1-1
CASSRYRDTEAFF
TGTGCCAGCAGCCGGTACAGGGATACTGAAGCTTTCTTT
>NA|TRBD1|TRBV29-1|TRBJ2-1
CSTDRQGGSYNEQFF
TGCAGCACGGACAGACAGGGTGGCTCCTACAATGAGCAGTTCTTC
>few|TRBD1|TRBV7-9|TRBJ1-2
CASSLGDRGLGYTF
TGTGCCAGCAGCTTGGGGGATAGGGGGCTTGGCTACACCTTC
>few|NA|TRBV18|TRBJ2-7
CASSSRTYEQYF
TGTGCCAGCTCAAGCCGAACCTACGAGCAGTACTTC
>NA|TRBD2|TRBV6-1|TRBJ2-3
CASSEVGLAGGYTDTQYF
TGTGCCAGCAGTGAAGTGGGACTAGCGGGAGGGTACACAGATACGCAGTATTTT
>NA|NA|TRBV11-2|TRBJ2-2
CASSYDRNTGELFF
TGTGCCAGCAGCTACGACAGGAACACCGGGGAGCTGTTTTTT
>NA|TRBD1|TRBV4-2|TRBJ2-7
CASSQDPGQGSYF
TGTGCCAGCAGCCAAGATCCCGGACAGGGGTCGTACTTC
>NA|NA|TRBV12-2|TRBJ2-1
CASRTWDRVEESSYNEQFF
TGTGCAAGTCGCACCTGGGACAGGGTAGAAGAGAGCTCCTACAATGAGCAGTTCTTC
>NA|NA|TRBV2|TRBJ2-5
CASSGRTKETQYF
TGTGCCAGCAGTGGCCGGACTAAAGAGACCCAGTACTTC
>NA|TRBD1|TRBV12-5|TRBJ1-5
CASGPTGGAYQPQHF
TGTGCTAGTGGCCCTACAGGGGGCGCGTATCAGCCCCAGCATTTT
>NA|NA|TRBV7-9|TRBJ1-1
CASSFGGNTEAFF
TGTGCCAGCAGCTTTGGAGGTAACACTGAAGCTTTCTTT
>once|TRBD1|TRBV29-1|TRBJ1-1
CSGTGTARTEAFF
TGCAGCGGAACCGGGACAGCGAGGACTGAAGCTTTCTTT
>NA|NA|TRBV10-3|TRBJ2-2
CAISESADTGELFF
TGTGCCATCAGTGAGTCGGCAGACACCGGGGAGCTGTTTTTT
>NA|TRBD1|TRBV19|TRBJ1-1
CASSIAGGNTEAFF
TGTGCCAGTAGTATAGCAGGGGGGAACACTGAAGCTTTCTTT
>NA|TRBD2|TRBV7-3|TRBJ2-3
CASSSLGGATNTQYF
TGTGCCAGCAGCTCCCTCGGGGGGGCCACAAATACGCAGTATTTT
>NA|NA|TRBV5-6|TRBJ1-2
CASSFGGDGYTF
TGTGCCAGCAGCTTCGGAGGGGACGGCTACACCTTC
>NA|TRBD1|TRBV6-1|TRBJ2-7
CASSHRDSSNEQYF
TGTGCCAGCAGCCACCGGGACAGTTCGAACGAGCAGTACTTC
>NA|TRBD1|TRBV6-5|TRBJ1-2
CASTRDRGRVDGYTF
TGTGCCAGCACCCGGGACAGGGGGCGAGTGGATGGCTACACCTTC
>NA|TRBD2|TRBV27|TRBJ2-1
CASSSPNPGGVYNEQFF
TGTGCCAGCAGTTCACCTAACCCGGGGGGGGTCTACAATGAGCAGTTCTTC
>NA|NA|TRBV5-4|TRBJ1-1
CASSLQNTEAFF
TGTGCCAGCAGCTTGCAGAACACTGAAGCTTTCTTT
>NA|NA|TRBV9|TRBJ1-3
CASSVEPGGNTIYF
TGTGCCAGCAGCGTAGAGCCCGGGGGGAACACCATATATTTT
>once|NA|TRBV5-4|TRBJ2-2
CASSLGGNLVTGELFF
TGTGCCAGCAGCTTAGGGGGAAATCTCGTCACCGGGGAGCTGTTTTTT
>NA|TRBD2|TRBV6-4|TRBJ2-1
CASSPLAGGYNEQFF
TGTGCCAGCAGCCCTCTAGCGGGAGGGTACAATGAGCAGTTCTTC
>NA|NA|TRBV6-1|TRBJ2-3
CASSGDTYRTDTQYF
TGTGCCAGCAGTGGGGACACTTACCGAACAGATACGCAGTATTTT
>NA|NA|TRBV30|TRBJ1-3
CACMESGNTIYF
TGTGCCTGTATGGAGTCTGGAAACACCATATATTTT
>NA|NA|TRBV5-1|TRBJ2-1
CASSYSSYNEQFF
TGCGCCAGCAGCTACAGTTCCTACAATGAGCAGTTCTTC
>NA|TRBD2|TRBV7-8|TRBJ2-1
CASSLRLAGNEQFF
TGTGCCAGCAGCTTAAGACTAGCGGGCAATGAGCAGTTCTTC
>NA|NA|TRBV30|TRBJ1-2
CAWSKGQGSDGYTF
TGTGCCTGGAGTAAGGGGCAGGGGTCGGATGGCTACACCTTC